These 19 T cell receptor beta chains were sequenced from one sample in a study of beta chain features in type 1 diabetes. The isolated RNA, all of it, was reverse transcribed, so expressed TCRB transcripts were what got sequenced. The table came from immunoSEQ multiplex PCR; TCRdb's copy has only in-frame clones and leaves some out. Seen here are around 200,000 clones, about 13% observed once, and the top ten hold 0.62%. The specimen sequenced was central memory CD4+ T cells from blood. The source of these receptors is a young woman in good health.

With respect to this clone: The junction departs from the called germline gene at one end, perhaps through a read error. V usage is TRBV6-1 and J usage is TRBJ2-7; D perhaps matches TRBD1 (6 bases). The CDR3 contains 14 residues. CDR1 MNHNS and CDR2 SASEGT come from the germline V gene. This chain's CDR3 is CASREAGTSYEQYF. In nucleotides, the CDR3 is TGTGCCAGCAGGGAAGCAGGGACAAGCTACGAGCAGTACTTC.

The rearrangement links TRBV19 to TRBJ1-1; D gene uncertain. V was pared by 3 bases and J by 4 bases, with 9 bases between. CDR3 length: 13 amino acids. Looked up from germline, CDR1 is LNHDA and CDR2 is SQIVND (reference sequence). CDR3 residues: CASSMERITEAFF. As DNA, the CDR3 is TGTGCCAGTAGTATGGAGAGGATCACTGAAGCTTTCTTT.

A few counts support this clone. V and J are TRBV9 and TRBJ2-4; 16 bases align to TRBD2. CDR3 length: 17 amino acids. Germline V lookup: CDR1 SGDLS, CDR2 YYNGEE. V gave up 3 bases and J gave up 6 bases; unmatched junction bases: 6. In DNA, the CDR3 is TGTGCCAGCAGCGGGGGACTAGCGGGAGGGAGGCCAAACATTCAGTACTTC. Translation: CASSGGLAGGRPNIQYF.

This clone was counted once. The chain has TRBV25-1 and TRBJ2-3; 10 nucleotides line up with TRBD2. J lost 0 bases, V lost 1 base, and 7 bases had no gene match. This CDR3 has 18 residues. Germline CDR1 and CDR2: MGHDK and SYGVNS. Here the CDR3 reads CASSESGLADTSTDTQYF. CDR3 nucleotides: TGTGCCAGCAGTGAATCTGGACTAGCGGATACTAGCACAGATACGCAGTATTTT.

This clone has only a few counts. The gene calls are TRBV5-1 and TRBJ1-1, with D tentatively TRBD1 (5 bases). Germline V CDR1 and CDR2: SGHRS, YFSETQ. This CDR3 spans 14 amino acids. The ends were cut back, 0 bases at V and 2 bases at J, with 8 bases in the middle. In nucleotides, the CDR3 is TGCGCCAGCAGCTTGGGGGGCATAAACACTGAAGCTTTCTTT. As protein: CASSLGGINTEAFF. The full variable domain, rest sourced from reference TRBV5-1 and TRBJ1-1, is KAGVTQTPRYLIKTRGQQVTLSCSPISGHRSVSWYQQTPGQGLQFLFEYFSETQRNKGNFPGRFSGRQFSNSRSEMNVSTLELGDSALYLCASSLGGINTEAFFGQGTRLTVV.

The chain is built from TRBV28 and TRBJ1-2, with D possibly being TRBD1 (5 bases). The CDR3 has 13 amino acids. The V end lost 5 bases, the J end lost 4 bases, and 11 bases lay between the germline ends. Germline V gene lookup returns CDR1 MDHEN and CDR2 SYDVKM. This chain's CDR3 is CASSPWGVYGYTF. The CDR3, as DNA: TGTGCCAGCAGTCCTTGGGGGGTCTATGGCTACACCTTC.

The V gene is TRBV4-3, the J gene TRBJ2-5; 8 nucleotides agree with TRBD1. Losses at the gene ends were 0 bases for V and 5 bases for J; bases not matched to a gene: 5. The CDR3 sequence is 15 residues long. Germline lookup yields CDR1 LGHNA and CDR2 YSLEER. The chain's CDR3 is CASSQEVTGDETQYF. CDR3 DNA: TGCGCCAGCAGCCAAGAAGTGACAGGGGATGAGACCCAGTACTTC.

This clone has just a few counts. This chain uses TRBV28 with TRBJ1-5; a weak D match, TRBD1 (5 bases). Germline V gene sequence: CDR1 MDHEN, CDR2 SYDVKM. The length of the CDR3 is 13 residues. V lost 7 bases and J 3 bases, leaving 10 bases between the germline ends. CDR3 DNA: TGTGCCAGCACTGGGGCCCTCAATCAGCCCCAGCATTTT. Protein product: CASTGALNQPQHF. The full variable domain, rest sourced from reference TRBV28 and TRBJ1-5, is DVKVTQSSRYLVKRTGEKVFLECVQDMDHENMFWYRQDPGLGLRLIYFSYDVKMKEKGDIPEGYSVSREKKERFSLILESASTNQTSMYLCASTGALNQPQHFGDGTRLSIL.

This clone was found a few times. The chain carries TRBV7-9 and TRBJ1-2; D is unclear. The germline V gene has CDR1 SEHNR and CDR2 FQNEAQ (reference sequence). V lost 4 bases to trimming and J lost 4 bases, with 7 bases between them. CDR3 size: 12 residues. The CDR3 loop reads CASSSRFYGYTF. In nucleotides, the CDR3 is TGTGCCAGCAGCTCGAGGTTCTATGGCTACACCTTC.

The V and J genes are TRBV11-2 and TRBJ2-5; D possibly corresponds to TRBD2 (6 bases). CDR3 length equals 16 residues. The germline gives CDR1 SGHAT, CDR2 FQNNGV. Between the trimmed V and J ends, which lost 0 bases and 0 bases, there was a span of 11 bases. CDR3 bases: TGTGCCAGCAGCTTAGATGGGGACTGGTACCAAGAGACCCAGTACTTC. It encodes CASSLDGDWYQETQYF.

The rearrangement links TRBV29-1 to TRBJ2-2; 9 bases map to TRBD1. Germline CDR1 and CDR2: SQVTM and ANQGSEA. The CDR3 covers 13 residues. Trimming removed 7 bases from V and 4 bases from J; junction bases left unmatched: 4. As DNA, the CDR3 is TGCAGCGGGACAGGGGTGGCCACCGGGGAGCTGTTTTTT. It specifies CSGTGVATGELFF.

The genes are TRBV4-2 and TRBJ2-4; 9 bases align to TRBD2. The CDR3 is 16 residues long. Germline trimming cut 4 bases from V and 5 bases from J; bases unmatched to any gene: 9. Germline V gene data show CDR1 as LGHNA and CDR2 as YNFKEQ. CDR3 amino acids: CASSPSGAGGENIQYF. CDR3 in DNA: TGTGCCAGCAGCCCCTCCGGAGCGGGAGGCGAAAACATTCAGTACTTC.

A few counts support this clone. V and J are TRBV30 and TRBJ2-5; D might be TRBD2 (5 bases). The V and J ends lost 0 bases and 5 bases respectively, with 10 bases between them. CDR1 and CDR2 from the germline V gene are GTSNPN and SVGIG (reference sequence). The CDR3 consists of 13 residues. The CDR3, as DNA: TGTGCCTGGAGTGTAGGCAGGAGGGAGACCCAGTACTTC. Translation: CAWSVGRRETQYF.

The gene calls are TRBV7-3 and TRBJ1-1; D is perhaps TRBD1 (5 bases). CDR1 and CDR2 from the germline V gene are SGHTA and FQGTGA. V was clipped by 4 bases and J by 0 bases, with 15 bases between them. This CDR3 is built from 16 residues. CDR3 residues: CASSSKGGALNTEAFF. Written as DNA, the CDR3 is TGTGCCAGCAGCTCCAAGGGCGGGGCCCTGAACACTGAAGCTTTCTTT.

The chain has TRBV30 and TRBJ2-4; D might be TRBD2 (5 bases). V lost 3 bases and J 8 bases, leaving 17 bases between the germline ends. The length of the CDR3 is 14 residues. In germline, CDR1 is GTSNPN, CDR2 SVGIG (reference sequence). CDR3 region: CAWRPYLTRDIQYF. As DNA, the CDR3 is TGTGCCTGGAGACCCTACCTTACTAGAGACATTCAGTACTTC.

This sequence joins TRBV7-9 and TRBJ1-2; D perhaps matches TRBD1 (5 bases). The V and J ends lost 5 bases and 7 bases respectively, with 11 bases between them. The CDR3 totals 12 residues. In germline, CDR1 is SEHNR, CDR2 FQNEAQ (reference sequence). The CDR3 loop is CASSLQGRGYTF. The CDR3 DNA sequence: TGTGCCAGCAGCCTGCAGGGCCGTGGCTACACCTTC.

This chain connects TRBV30 to TRBJ1-3; weak D call: TRBD1 (5 bases). CDR1 and CDR2 (germline): GTSNPN, SVGIG (reference sequence). The CDR3 contains 14 residues. V was clipped by 3 bases and J by 4 bases, with 13 bases between them. The CDR3: CAWSKGLGGNTIYF. Written as DNA, the CDR3 is TGTGCCTGGAGCAAGGGGCTGGGAGGAAACACCATATATTTT.

This clone has more than one count but fewer than ten. The rearrangement links TRBV5-1 to TRBJ2-1; 8 nucleotides match TRBD2. The V and J ends lost 4 bases and 0 bases, in that order; junction bases with no gene match: 12. Per the germline V gene, CDR1 is SGHRS and CDR2 is YFSETQ. The CDR3 covers 18 residues. The CDR3 DNA sequence: TGCGCCAGCAGCCCCCTCAGCGTAGCGGGAAGCTCCTACAATGAGCAGTTCTTC. It yields the protein CASSPLSVAGSSYNEQFF.

This clone came up a few times. V gene TRBV19 combines with J gene TRBJ2-5; 7 nucleotides match TRBD2. Germline trimming cut 7 bases from V and 5 bases from J; bases unmatched to any gene: 10. The CDR3 loop spans 14 amino acids. Germline assignment: CDR1 LNHDA and CDR2 SQIVND (reference sequence). DNA for the CDR3: TGTGCCAGTAAAAGGGCTAGCGGTGGGGAGACCCAGTACTTC. Its protein product is CASKRASGGETQYF.